These T cell receptor beta chains were read from a single sample in a study of blood T cell repertoires in COVID-19. The protocol was immunoSEQ multiplex PCR, while the TCRdb copy is restricted to in-frame clones and leaves out a portion. The table includes fewer than 300,000 clones, around nine tenths detected once. The specimen was PBMCs or T cells enriched from blood (not recorded which). Every receptor here comes from a woman aged 30 to 39 who had recovered from COVID-19. Both conserved end residues are part of each CDR3. Each record gives: V gene, D gene, clone size, J gene, CDR3 protein, CDR3 DNA. A D gene is named only where the DNA matches it firmly. Clone size is given for some rows only: seen once, a few or many times, or a class if the clone is expanded.

v_call: TRBV7-3; d_call: TRBD2; clone_size: once; j_call: TRBJ2-3; cdr3_aa: CASSPGGLAGVSTDTQYF; cdr3_nt: TGTGCCAGCAGCCCCGGAGGGCTAGCGGGAGTAAGCACAGATACGCAGTATTTT
v_call: TRBV12-3/TRBV12-4; d_call: TRBD1; clone_size: -; j_call: TRBJ1-2; cdr3_aa: CASTRTGIYGYTF; cdr3_nt: TGTGCCAGCACCCGGACAGGCATCTATGGCTACACCTTC
v_call: TRBV27; d_call: TRBD1; clone_size: -; j_call: TRBJ1-2; cdr3_aa: CASSLTGTEANYGYTF; cdr3_nt: TGTGCCAGCAGTTTGACAGGGACAGAAGCTAACTATGGCTACACCTTC
v_call: TRBV19; d_call: -; clone_size: -; j_call: TRBJ2-3; cdr3_aa: CASSILAGNTDTQYF; cdr3_nt: TGTGCCAGTAGTATTCTTGCGGGAAACACAGATACGCAGTATTTT
v_call: TRBV28; d_call: -; clone_size: -; j_call: TRBJ1-1; cdr3_aa: CASSLIDREAFF; cdr3_nt: TGTGCCAGCAGTTTAATAGACAGGGAAGCTTTCTTT
v_call: TRBV4-2; d_call: TRBD2; clone_size: -; j_call: TRBJ2-2; cdr3_aa: CASSQGTSGTGELFF; cdr3_nt: TGTGCCAGCAGCCAAGGGACTAGCGGCACCGGGGAGCTGTTTTTT
v_call: TRBV9; d_call: -; clone_size: -; j_call: TRBJ2-5; cdr3_aa: CASSVDLYGETQYF; cdr3_nt: TGTGCCAGCAGCGTAGACTTGTACGGGGAGACCCAGTACTTC
v_call: TRBV4-1; d_call: -; clone_size: -; j_call: TRBJ2-7; cdr3_aa: CASSQDPRGERDEQYF; cdr3_nt: TGCGCCAGCAGCCAAGACCCCAGGGGTGAAAGGGACGAGCAGTACTTC
v_call: TRBV4-2; d_call: TRBD2; clone_size: -; j_call: TRBJ2-2; cdr3_aa: CASSPRGLGTGELFF; cdr3_nt: TGTGCCAGCAGCCCCCGCGGACTAGGGACCGGGGAGCTGTTTTTT
v_call: TRBV28; d_call: -; clone_size: -; j_call: TRBJ1-4; cdr3_aa: CASIRTFRGEKLFF; cdr3_nt: TGTGCCAGCATTCGGACGTTTCGGGGGGAAAAACTGTTTTTT
v_call: TRBV28; d_call: TRBD2; clone_size: -; j_call: TRBJ2-7; cdr3_aa: CASVFSASGYEQYF; cdr3_nt: TGTGCCAGCGTTTTCTCGGCTAGCGGCTACGAGCAGTACTTC
v_call: TRBV7-8; d_call: TRBD1; clone_size: once; j_call: TRBJ2-1; cdr3_aa: CASSFPPFRQGMGEQFF; cdr3_nt: TGTGCCAGCAGCTTCCCTCCTTTTCGACAGGGGATGGGTGAGCAGTTCTTC
v_call: TRBV28; d_call: -; clone_size: -; j_call: TRBJ1-5; cdr3_aa: CASSPHSNQPQHF; cdr3_nt: TGTGCCAGCAGTCCCCATAGCAATCAGCCCCAGCATTTT
v_call: TRBV5-6; d_call: TRBD1; clone_size: few; j_call: TRBJ1-4; cdr3_aa: CASSLMGQTNEKLFF; cdr3_nt: TGTGCCAGCAGCTTGATGGGACAGACTAATGAAAAACTGTTTTTT
v_call: TRBV19; d_call: -; clone_size: -; j_call: TRBJ2-1; cdr3_aa: CASTGGQIHYNEQFF; cdr3_nt: TGTGCCAGTACCGGGGGACAGATCCACTACAATGAGCAGTTCTTC
v_call: TRBV14; d_call: TRBD2; clone_size: -; j_call: TRBJ2-3; cdr3_aa: CASSRIGRGVTQYF; cdr3_nt: TGTGCCAGCAGCCGTATTGGTCGGGGGGTTACGCAGTATTTT
v_call: TRBV12-3/TRBV12-4; d_call: -; clone_size: -; j_call: TRBJ2-3; cdr3_aa: CASSFWRADTQYF; cdr3_nt: TGTGCCAGCAGTTTTTGGCGGGCAGATACGCAGTATTTT
v_call: TRBV4-3; d_call: TRBD1; clone_size: -; j_call: TRBJ1-2; cdr3_aa: CASRPEPDRDYGYTF; cdr3_nt: TGCGCCAGCAGACCAGAACCAGACAGGGACTATGGCTACACCTTC
v_call: TRBV5-4; d_call: TRBD2; clone_size: -; j_call: TRBJ2-1; cdr3_aa: CASSLGVAGAFYNEQFF; cdr3_nt: TGTGCCAGCAGCTTGGGGGTAGCGGGAGCTTTCTACAATGAGCAGTTCTTC
v_call: TRBV4-3; d_call: TRBD1; clone_size: -; j_call: TRBJ1-4; cdr3_aa: CASSQDSGTGFEKLFF; cdr3_nt: TGCGCCAGCAGCCAAGACTCCGGGACAGGGTTTGAAAAACTGTTTTTT
v_call: TRBV5-6; d_call: -; clone_size: -; j_call: TRBJ1-1; cdr3_aa: CASSLGPQKGTLEAFF; cdr3_nt: TGTGCCAGCAGCCTAGGACCCCAGAAAGGGACACTTGAAGCTTTCTTT
v_call: TRBV6-2/TRBV6-3; d_call: -; clone_size: -; j_call: TRBJ2-7; cdr3_aa: CASSYAGYEQYF; cdr3_nt: TGTGCCAGCAGTTACGCCGGCTACGAGCAGTACTTC
v_call: TRBV30; d_call: TRBD2; clone_size: -; j_call: TRBJ2-1; cdr3_aa: CAWAGTSSLEEQFF; cdr3_nt: TGTGCCTGGGCCGGGACTAGCTCCCTGGAGGAGCAGTTCTTC
v_call: TRBV6-5; d_call: TRBD1; clone_size: -; j_call: TRBJ1-1; cdr3_aa: CASSSRQGSRSEAFF; cdr3_nt: TGTGCCAGCAGTTCCCGACAGGGGAGTAGGTCTGAAGCTTTCTTT
v_call: TRBV28; d_call: -; clone_size: once; j_call: TRBJ2-1; cdr3_aa: CASSLDSRGAITNEQFF; cdr3_nt: TGTGCCAGCAGTTTGGACTCACGGGGGGCCATTACGAATGAGCAGTTCTTC
v_call: TRBV18; d_call: TRBD2; clone_size: -; j_call: TRBJ2-4; cdr3_aa: CASSPGTRDVIQYF; cdr3_nt: TGTGCCAGCTCACCAGGGACTAGGGATGTCATTCAGTACTTC
v_call: TRBV5-1; d_call: -; clone_size: -; j_call: TRBJ2-3; cdr3_aa: CASSLASGLDTQYF; cdr3_nt: TGCGCCAGCAGCTTGGCCTCGGGACTAGATACGCAGTATTTT